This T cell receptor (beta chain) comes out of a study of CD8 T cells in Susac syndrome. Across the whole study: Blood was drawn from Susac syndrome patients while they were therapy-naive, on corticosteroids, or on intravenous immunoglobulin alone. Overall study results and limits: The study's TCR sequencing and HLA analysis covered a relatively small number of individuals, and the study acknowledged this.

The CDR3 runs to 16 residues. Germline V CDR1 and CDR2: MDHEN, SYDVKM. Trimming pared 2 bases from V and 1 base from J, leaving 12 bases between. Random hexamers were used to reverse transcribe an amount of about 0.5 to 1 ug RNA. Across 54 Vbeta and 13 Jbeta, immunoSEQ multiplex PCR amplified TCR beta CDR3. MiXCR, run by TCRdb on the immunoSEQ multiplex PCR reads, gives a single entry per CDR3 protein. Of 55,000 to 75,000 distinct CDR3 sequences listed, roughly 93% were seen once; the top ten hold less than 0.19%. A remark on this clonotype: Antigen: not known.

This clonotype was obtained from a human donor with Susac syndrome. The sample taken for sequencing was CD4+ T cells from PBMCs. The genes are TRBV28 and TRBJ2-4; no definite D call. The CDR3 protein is CASSLIGTTAKNIQYF. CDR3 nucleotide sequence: TGTGCCAGCAGTTTAATAGGCACCACGGCCAAAAACATTCAGTACTTC.